This TCR beta chain was recorded in a study of T cell responses to AZD1222 COVID-19 vaccine. General study points: Females made up more of the donors, who were largely white British, and clonal diversity may have come out too low. Spike-wide coverage was observed for vaccine-associated CD4 TCRs, with dominant responses at 160-218 and 743-854. At study baseline, merely roughly 6 AZD1222 recipients were seropositive.

TCRdb keeps only in-frame clones here, not all; method: immunoSEQ multiplex PCR. The sample holds 55,000 to 65,000 clones, about three quarters seen once. Some second doses came at about 4 weeks and others at about 12 weeks; these were pooled. About this clone: Its antigen is undetermined.

V was clipped by 5 bases and J by 4 bases, with 9 bases between them. In germline, CDR1 is LNHDA, CDR2 SQIVND (reference sequence). The CDR3 consists of 14 residues. This chain joins TRBV19 and TRBJ1-6; D is undetermined. The receptor's source is an adult who received the AZD1222 COVID-19 vaccine. Sequencing was performed on peripheral blood, taken 28 days after the second AZD1222 dose. CDR3: CASSPQEYNSPLHF. The CDR3 nucleotides are TGTGCCAGTAGTCCGCAGGAGTATAATTCACCCCTCCACTTT.